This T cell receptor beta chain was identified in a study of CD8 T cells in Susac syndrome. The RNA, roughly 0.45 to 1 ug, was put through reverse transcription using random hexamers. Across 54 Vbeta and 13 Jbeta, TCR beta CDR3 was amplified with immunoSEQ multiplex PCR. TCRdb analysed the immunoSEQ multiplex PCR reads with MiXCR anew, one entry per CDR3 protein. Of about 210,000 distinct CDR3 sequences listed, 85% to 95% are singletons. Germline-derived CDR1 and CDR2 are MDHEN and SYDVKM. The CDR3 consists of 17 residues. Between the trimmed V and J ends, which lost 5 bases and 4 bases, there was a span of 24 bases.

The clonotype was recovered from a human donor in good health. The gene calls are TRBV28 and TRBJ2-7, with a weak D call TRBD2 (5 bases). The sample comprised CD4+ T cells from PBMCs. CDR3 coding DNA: TGTGCCAGCAGTCCCAAAACTACTAGAGCCCCCAGATACGAGCAGTACGTC. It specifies CASSPKTTRAPRYEQYV.